Each of the 3 T cell receptor beta chains below was sequenced from the same sample in a study of blood T cells in healthy people across ages. Then a second PCR, running about 7 to 11 cycles, was carried out with a sample-barcoded 5' primer and a J-beta primer mix. TCRdb re-called the 5' RACE reads through MiXCR, storing one row per CDR3 protein. The profile covers about 1.8 million distinct CDR3 sequences, with approximately 50% appearing a single time and roughly 2.1% taken by the ten largest. What was sequenced was blood. These receptors all come from a woman between 40 and 50 years old in good health.

The V and J genes are TRBV5-1 and TRBJ1-1; no reliable D call. Germline V lookup: CDR1 SGHRS, CDR2 YFSETQ. The CDR3 covers 13 residues. Trimming took 0 bases from V and 5 from J, leaving 8 bases between them. DNA of the CDR3: TGCGCCAGCAGCTTGGCCCCGCGAACTGAAGCTTTCTTT. This encodes CASSLAPRTEAFF. The full variable domain, rest sourced from reference TRBV5-1 and TRBJ1-1, is KAGVTQTPRYLIKTRGQQVTLSCSPISGHRSVSWYQQTPGQGLQFLFEYFSETQRNKGNFPGRFSGRQFSNSRSEMNVSTLELGDSALYLCASSLAPRTEAFFGQGTRLTVV.

The chain joins TRBV6-2 or TRBV6-3 to TRBJ2-1; D not certain. Germline assignment: CDR1 MNHEY and CDR2 SVGEGT. The V gene lost 7 bases and the J gene lost 7 bases, with 8 bases spanning the gap. The CDR3 is 11 amino acids. The CDR3 sequence is CASTDRNEQFF. CDR3 nucleotides: TGTGCCAGCACGGACCGTAATGAGCAGTTCTTC.

The rearrangement joins TRBV6-1 to TRBJ2-7, with D maybe TRBD2 (6 bases). V gave up 7 bases and J gave up 0 bases, with 10 bases separating them. Germline V lookup: CDR1 MNHNS, CDR2 SASEGT. The CDR3 is 13 amino acids. The CDR3, as DNA: TGTGCCAGCAAAAAGACTAGCTCCTACGAGCAGTACTTC. Protein product: CASKKTSSYEQYF.